Given below is one T cell receptor beta chain in context. This clonotype was seen a few times. What antigen it recognizes has not been identified. Base qualities are not recorded, but no much larger clone differs from it by a single base. The label giving this sample's treatment or condition can be read as: live attenuated yellow fever vaccine strain. At every blood-draw timepoint, two biological replicates of bulk PBMCs were collected. PBMCs were isolated from peripheral blood using a standard Ficoll-Paque protocol. RNA was extracted with TriZol from bulk PBMCs, CD4 and CD8 fractions, and dextramer-positive and dextramer-negative fractions. Synthesis of TCR cDNA relied on 5'RACE template switching, a step that introduced a universal primer site along with unique molecular identifiers. cDNA synthesis was primed from both the TCR alpha and TCR beta constant segments. Libraries were amplified in two PCR steps, with sample barcodes and sequencing adapters added in the second step. Sequencing of libraries was performed on Illumina HiSeq 2500 (2x100 bp) or NovaSeq (2x150 bp). Turning to the authors' computational methods: Demultiplexing of reads and collapsing into UMI consensus sequences were performed with MIGEC, and V(D)J alignment was carried out with MiXCR. Vaccine-responding clonotypes were identified with edgeR using replicate PBMC samples, with FDR below 0.01 and a log2 fold change above 5 up to day 15 being required. Each bulk clonotype received a CD4 or CD8 identity based on whether the sequenced CD4 or CD8 repertoire contained that clonotype at higher abundance. TCRdb reprocessed the public reads (quality trimming at Q25 with fastp, clone calling with MiXCR) and kept in-frame beta chains. Each CDR3 protein gets just one entry, which takes the most common genes and DNA from the rows behind it. TCRdb assigned the V and J calls; the authors' analysis was not used. This sample comprises some 670,000 distinct CDR3 sequences, about 12% of them detected only once. The ten largest clones take up about 15% of the sample.

The data originate from a study of T cells after yellow fever vaccination (dated by TCRdb to about 2019). Regarding the complete study: Libraries from fractions with low cell numbers were prepared with the SMART-Seq v4 Ultra Low Input RNA kit. To follow T-cell clones before and after primary and booster YFV17D yellow fever vaccination, bulk TCR alpha and beta repertoires were sequenced over time. Two healthy male donors, one aged 18 to 29 and one aged 30 to 39 years, were included in the cohort. Blood samples were taken at several timepoints before and after primary and secondary immunization, and bulk PBMC replicates and cell subsets were isolated.

The germline V gene provides CDR1 SNHLY and CDR2 FYNNEI. Trimming accounts for 7 bases at V and 8 bases at J, while the number of junction bases matched to no gene is 10. The CDR3 sequence holds 14 residues, the cysteine and phenylalanine included. The CDR3 DNA has 42 bases and is translated from base 1. Summary of the overall study and its limitations: Most clones expanded after primary vaccination (96% of CD4 and 70% to 90% of CD8) were re-detected after the booster, suggesting that broad memory maintenance occurred. A small share of clonotypes occurred in both CD4 and CD8 compartments, likely arising from convergent recombination. Computational filtering was required because FACS-sorted repertoires could contain abundant contaminating clonotypes from the bulk population. Because the study included only two donors, the extent to which the findings can be generalized is limited. The secondary T-cell response was weaker than the primary response but faster, peaking on day 5 instead of day 15.

The TCR originated in a man aged 25-45 years who received the YFV17D yellow fever vaccine. This receptor chain uses TRBV2 and TRBJ2-3; a stretch of 9 junction bases matches TRBD1. The sequenced sample was PBMCs, obtained on the day of the yellow fever booster vaccination. The DNA reads TGTGCCAGCATCACAGGGGGCAGGGTCGGTACGCAGTATTTT. It specifies CASITGGRVGTQYF.